These T cell receptor beta chains were read from a single sample in a study of blood T cell repertoires in COVID-19. TCRdb's table, derived via immunoSEQ multiplex PCR, lists solely in-frame clones and lacks some. Among 150,000 or so clones listed, 76% were seen once. The sequencing sample was made of peripheral blood. The receptors stem from a woman of 80 years or more with active or convalescent COVID-19. CDR3s include the opening cysteine and the closing phenylalanine or tryptophan. D genes are given only for firm matches. Clone size, where shown, is once, few, many, or a class for clones that have expanded.

j_call clone_size v_call d_call cdr3_aa cdr3_nt
TRBJ2-4 - TRBV19 TRBD1 CASSIDRGAKNIQYF TGTGCCAGTAGTATCGACAGGGGTGCCAAAAACATTCAGTACTTC
TRBJ1-2 - TRBV7-2 - CASSLEFGDWVKRSYTF TGTGCCAGCAGCTTAGAGTTTGGTGATTGGGTGAAGCGGAGCTACACCTTC
TRBJ1-2 few TRBV11-2 - CASSPGGVNPYGYTF TGTGCCAGCAGCCCCGGAGGGGTGAATCCTTATGGCTACACCTTC
TRBJ1-1 - TRBV28 - CASSLTVRNTEAFF TGTGCCAGCAGTTTAACAGTCCGGAACACTGAAGCTTTCTTT
TRBJ2-1 - TRBV3-1/TRBV3-2 TRBD2 CASSGLAGVVEQFF TGTGCCAGCAGCGGCCTAGCGGGGGTGGTTGAGCAGTTCTTC
TRBJ1-6 - TRBV5-1 - CASSSTNRGNSPLHF TGCGCCAGCAGCTCCACCAACCGGGGTAATTCACCCCTCCACTTT
TRBJ1-1 - TRBV3-1/TRBV3-2 - CASSQGGGTEAFF TGTGCCAGCAGCCAAGGAGGAGGGACTGAAGCTTTCTTT
TRBJ2-5 - TRBV7-9 TRBD2 CASSSGLAGGFYQETQYF TGTGCCAGCAGCTCCGGACTAGCGGGGGGGTTCTACCAAGAGACCCAGTACTTC
TRBJ1-1 - TRBV18 TRBD1 CASSLQGEAFF TGTGCCAGCTCATTACAGGGGGAAGCTTTCTTT
TRBJ2-5 - TRBV4-2 TRBD2 CASSQGLVGGQETQYF TGTGCCAGCAGCCAGGGACTAGTCGGTGGACAAGAGACCCAGTACTTC
TRBJ1-5 - TRBV5-1 - CASSLVSNQPQHF TGCGCCAGCAGCTTGGTAAGCAATCAGCCCCAGCATTTT
TRBJ2-5 - TRBV2 - CASRPAGTPQETQYF TGTGCCAGCAGACCAGCCGGGACACCCCAAGAGACCCAGTACTTC
TRBJ1-1 few TRBV5-1 - CASSWGHSSDLNTEAFF TGCGCCAGCAGCTGGGGACATTCGTCTGACCTGAACACTGAAGCTTTCTTT
TRBJ2-5 - TRBV21-1 - CASSKARETQYF TGTGCCAGCAGCAAAGCCAGAGAGACCCAGTACTTC
TRBJ2-1 - TRBV2 TRBD2 CATGLAGGLNEQFF TGTGCCACAGGACTAGCGGGGGGGCTCAATGAGCAGTTCTTC
TRBJ1-6 few TRBV7-9 TRBD1 CASRSPGQGNSPLHF TGTGCCAGCAGATCACCGGGACAGGGAAATTCACCCCTCCACTTT
TRBJ2-3 - TRBV7-9 - CASSPIGGWTDTQYF TGTGCCAGCAGTCCGATAGGGGGTTGGACAGATACGCAGTATTTT
TRBJ2-5 - TRBV6-5 - CASRTAFAAQYF TGTGCCAGCAGGACCGCATTCGCGGCCCAGTACTTC
TRBJ2-7 once TRBV6-5 TRBD1 CASSYSSRGSYEQYF TGTGCCAGCAGTTACTCATCCAGGGGGTCCTACGAGCAGTACTTC
TRBJ1-2 few TRBV27 TRBD1 CASSRTGLVGYGYTF TGTGCCAGCAGTAGGACAGGGCTGGTGGGCTATGGCTACACCTTC
TRBJ2-6 - TRBV30 - CAWSSRGTSGANVLTF TGTGCCTGGAGTTCCCGGGGGACCTCTGGGGCCAACGTCCTGACTTTC
TRBJ2-5 - TRBV25-1 TRBD1 CASSETGRVQETQYF TGTGCCAGCAGCGAGACAGGGCGAGTTCAAGAGACCCAGTACTTC
TRBJ1-1 - TRBV6-5 - CASSFGQQDTEAFF TGTGCCAGCAGTTTCGGACAGCAGGACACTGAAGCTTTCTTT
TRBJ2-3 - TRBV21-1 - CASSEQQGTDTQYF TGTGCCAGCAGCGAACAACAGGGGACAGATACGCAGTATTTT
TRBJ2-3 - TRBV4-1 - CASSQAGFNTDTQYF TGCGCCAGCAGCCAAGCAGGGTTCAACACAGATACGCAGTATTTT
TRBJ2-7 - TRBV5-6 TRBD2 CASSLYLGGGAPYEQYF TGTGCCAGCAGCTTGTATCTGGGCGGGGGGGCTCCCTACGAGCAGTACTTC
TRBJ1-4 - TRBV5-1 TRBD1 CASSVQDRESEKLFF TGCGCCAGCAGCGTCCAGGACAGGGAAAGTGAAAAACTGTTTTTT
TRBJ1-6 - TRBV6-1 - CASSEIRGGSSPLHF TGTGCCAGCAGTGAAATTAGGGGAGGATCCTCACCCCTCCACTTT
TRBJ2-3 - TRBV10-1 - CASSEAGRTDTQYF TGCGCCAGCAGTGAGGCGGGGAGGACAGATACGCAGTATTTT
TRBJ1-6 - TRBV5-6 - CASSFSVGSPLHF TGTGCCAGCAGCTTTAGTGTCGGTTCACCCCTCCACTTT
TRBJ1-3 - TRBV5-1 TRBD1 CASAGAGGQDTIYF TGCGCCAGCGCTGGGGCAGGGGGCCAAGACACCATATATTTT
TRBJ2-2 few TRBV5-1 TRBD2 CASSPWTSANTGELFF TGCGCCAGCAGCCCTTGGACTAGCGCGAACACCGGGGAGCTGTTTTTT
TRBJ1-1 - TRBV10-2 TRBD1 CATTPGGGTEAFF TGCGCCACCACCCCAGGGGGCGGCACTGAAGCTTTCTTT
TRBJ2-3 few TRBV6-4 TRBD2 CASSYTSGGTDTQYF TGTGCCAGCAGTTATACTAGCGGGGGCACAGATACGCAGTATTTT
TRBJ2-2 - TRBV7-3 - CASSSAPGITGELFF TGTGCCAGCAGCTCCGCTCCGGGGATCACCGGGGAGCTGTTTTTT
TRBJ1-3 few TRBV12-3/TRBV12-4 - CASSPYGNTIYF TGTGCCAGCAGTCCGTATGGAAACACCATATATTTT
TRBJ2-7 - TRBV7-8 - CASSLARTSYEQYF TGTGCCAGCAGCTTAGCACGTACTTCCTACGAGCAGTACTTC